The 13 T cell receptor beta chains reported below all come from one sample, sequenced in a study of cytomegalovirus exposure and HLA in healthy donors. 13 Jbeta primers and 60 Vbeta primers were used for the PCR. Clones were read by immunoSEQ multiplex PCR, and TCRdb kept only the in-frame ones, dropping some. Among 100,000 to 150,000 clones, over 8.5% were seen once, and the ten largest hold around 6%. Material for sequencing was PBMCs. These receptor sequences come from a woman in her thirties or forties in good health and CMV-seropositive.

This chain links TRBV7-9 with TRBJ1-6, with unresolved D. V was trimmed by 5 bases and J by 7 bases, leaving 12 bases between them. CDR1 is SEHNR, CDR2 FQNEAQ, per germline (reference sequence). The CDR3 contains 14 residues. The CDR3 DNA is TGTGCCAGCAGCCCCGGGATCGAAAATTCACCCCTCCACTTT. Translating it yields CASSPGIENSPLHF.

This chain uses TRBV5-1 with TRBJ1-2, with TRBD1 matching 11 bases. CDR1 SGHRS and CDR2 YFSETQ come from the germline V gene. The CDR3 sequence is 16 residues long. The V and J ends lost 4 bases and 2 bases, in that order; junction bases with no gene match: 7. DNA for the CDR3: TGCGCCAGCAGCCCAAGGACAGGGGGCTCAAACTATGGCTACACCTTC. Encoded protein: CASSPRTGGSNYGYTF.

This clone appeared a few times. The chain couples TRBV11-2 to TRBJ2-1; D is perhaps TRBD2 (6 bases). The V and J ends lost 5 bases and 0 bases respectively, with 17 bases between them. CDR3 size: 17 residues. Germline V CDR1 and CDR2: SGHAT, FQNNGV. CDR3 sequence: CASSARAGPSSYNEQFF. CDR3 DNA sequence: TGTGCCAGCAGCGCGCGGGCGGGACCTAGCTCCTACAATGAGCAGTTCTTC. Looking up the rest from reference TRBV11-2 and TRBJ2-1 gives the full variable domain: EAGVAQSPRYKIIEKRQSVAFWCNPISGHATLYWYQQILGQGPKLLIQFQNNGVVDDSQLPKDRFSAERLKGVDSTLKIQPAKLEDSAVYLCASSARAGPSSYNEQFFGPGTRLTVL.

This clone has only a few counts. The rearrangement uses TRBV6-5 and TRBJ1-3; TRBD1 matches at 7 bases. CDR3 size: 15 residues. The junction had 6 bases not matched to a gene; V was cut back by 7 bases and J by 0 bases. Germline-derived CDR1 and CDR2 are MNHEY and SVGAGI. The CDR3 coding sequence is TGTGCCAGCACACGGGACAGCCTCTCTGGAAACACCATATATTTT. As protein: CASTRDSLSGNTIYF.

The chain employs TRBV27 and TRBJ1-6; maybe TRBD1 (5 bases). The V gene lost 3 bases and the J gene lost 0 bases, with 15 bases spanning the gap. The CDR3 is 18 residues long. The germline gives CDR1 MNHEY, CDR2 SMNVEV (reference sequence). Here the CDR3 DNA reads TGTGCCAGCAGTTTGACAGCCGCCCGGAGCTCCTATAATTCACCCCTCCACTTT. This translates into CASSLTAARSSYNSPLHF.

The chain recombines TRBV14 with TRBJ2-5; possibly TRBD2 for D (5 bases). CDR3 length equals 15 residues. The V end was cut by 0 bases, the J end by 4 bases, with 12 bases between. CDR1 is SGHDN and CDR2 is FVKESK in the germline V gene. The CDR3 loop reads CASSQDFTRRETQYF. DNA of the CDR3: TGTGCCAGCAGCCAAGATTTTACTAGGCGAGAGACCCAGTACTTC.

The chain links TRBV5-8 to TRBJ1-1; no clear D gene. Germline V gene data show CDR1 as SGHTS and CDR2 as YDEGEE. The CDR3 is made up of 14 amino acids. V lost 2 bases and J 1 base, leaving 9 bases between the germline ends. The CDR3 sequence: CASSFSGGNTEAFF. For the CDR3, the DNA is TGTGCCAGCAGCTTCTCGGGAGGGAACACTGAAGCTTTCTTT. Looking up the rest from reference TRBV5-8 and TRBJ1-1 gives the full variable domain: EAGVTQSPTHLIKTRGQQATLRCSPISGHTSVYWYQQALGLGLQFLLWYDEGEERNRGNFPPRFSGRQFPNYSSELNVNALELEDSALYLCASSFSGGNTEAFFGQGTRLTVV.

V and J are TRBV5-4 and TRBJ2-1; D may be TRBD2 (5 bases). There are 16 residues in the CDR3. Per germline, CDR1 SGHNT and CDR2 YYREEE (reference sequence). Trimming took off 4 bases at V and 4 bases at J, with 18 bases between the two ends. The CDR3 DNA is TGTGCCAGCAGCCAATCCTCGACTACGCGGTACAATGAGCAGTTCTTC. Its protein product is CASSQSSTTRYNEQFF.

This clone occurred a few times. The V call is TRBV6-6, the J call TRBJ1-3, with unresolved D. The length of the CDR3 is 14 residues. The V and J ends lost 6 bases and 3 bases respectively, with 12 bases between them. The germline V gene has CDR1 MNHNY and CDR2 SVGAGI (reference sequence). DNA for the CDR3: TGTGCCAGCAGCCAAGGAGGGAATGGAAACACCATATATTTT. This translates into CASSQGGNGNTIYF.

The CDR3, as DNA: TGCGCCAGCAGCTTGGGACTAGCGGGGGGCGCTGGTTACGAGCAGTACTTC. Translation gives CASSLGLAGGAGYEQYF. This sequence joins TRBV5-1 and TRBJ2-7; 13 bases match TRBD2. Germline V gene sequence: CDR1 SGHRS, CDR2 YFSETQ. The CDR3 spans 17 residues. After removal of 0 bases from V and 4 bases from J, the junction contained 7 bases not matched to a gene.

With regard to this clone: The same CDR3 arises from other DNA sequences in this sample as well. This rearrangement joins TRBV6-5 to TRBJ2-7; tentatively, D is TRBD2 (5 bases). V dropped 5 bases and J dropped 9 bases, with 14 bases sitting between them. The CDR3 loop spans 12 amino acids. Germline CDR1 reads MNHEY; CDR2 reads SVGAGI. This CDR3 reads CASSTSGNVQYF. CDR3 coding DNA: TGTGCCAGCAGTACATCCGGGAATGTGCAGTACTTC.

This clone showed up just a few times. The V call is TRBV30, the J call TRBJ2-5, with D tentatively TRBD1 (5 bases). V was clipped by 3 bases and J by 1 base, with 9 bases between them. Germline V gives CDR1 GTSNPN, CDR2 SVGIG (reference sequence). This CDR3 has 13 residues. The CDR3 sequence: CAWRTGIQETQYF. The CDR3 region has the DNA TGTGCCTGGAGAACAGGTATCCAAGAGACCCAGTACTTC.

This clone was counted between two and nine times. The rearrangement links TRBV7-2 to TRBJ2-2, with D perhaps TRBD2 (6 bases). The CDR3 contains 16 residues. V shed 5 bases and J shed 0 bases, with 13 bases lying between them. Germline lookup yields CDR1 SGHTA and CDR2 FQGNSA. The DNA of the CDR3 is TGTGCCAGCAGCCGGAACCCGGGGGCGAACACCGGGGAGCTGTTTTTT. Amino acids: CASSRNPGANTGELFF.